This T cell receptor (beta chain) came from a study of T cells in localized non-small cell lung cancer. Regarding the study as a whole: Longer overall survival was seen with higher T cell density measured in blood. Within adjacent lung there appeared a median around 57 of the top 100 tumor clones. Without multi-region sequencing, intratumor heterogeneity could not be excluded.

Generated by immunoSEQ multiplex PCR, the TCRdb table keeps only in-frame clones and is missing some. The table has under 40,000 clones, 78% seen once. CDR3 length: 15 residues. Germline-derived CDR1 and CDR2 are SGHVS and FNYEAQ. V lost 4 bases, J lost 7 bases, and 17 bases lay in between. Comment on this clone: Its antigen is unidentified.

The TCR originated in a male donor older than 55 with stage II squamous cell lung carcinoma. The chain links TRBV7-6 to TRBJ2-1, with D perhaps being TRBD1 or TRBD2 (5 bases each). The material was peripheral blood, obtained before any cancer treatment. The CDR3 region has the DNA TGTGCCAGCAGCTCAGGGACCCCTTGGGGAAATGAGCAGTTCTTC. This gives the protein CASSSGTPWGNEQFF.